This T cell receptor beta chain was sequenced for a study of blood T cells in healthy people across ages. Between the trimmed V and J ends, which lost 8 bases and 2 bases, there was a span of 16 bases. The CDR3 loop spans 14 amino acids. The V gene's germline CDR1 is MNHEY and CDR2 SVGEGT. Total RNA amounts of at least 5 micrograms were extracted per sample. There are a few counts of this clonotype. Its antigen is unidentified. Whole-study findings and limits: When set beside aged donors, long-lived donors presented more naive CD4+ cells and higher diversity.

Alongside a J-beta primer mix, a sample-barcoded 5' primer served in a second PCR lasting 7 to 11 cycles. Per-sample output comprised a minimum of 2.5 million paired-end reads containing CDR3. TCRdb re-called the 5' RACE reads with MiXCR, one entry per CDR3 protein. The sample consists of 850,000 to 1,000,000 distinct CDR3 sequences, about 44% of them appearing once. This chain connects TRBV6-2 or TRBV6-3 to TRBJ2-7; D assignment may be TRBD1 or TRBD2 (5 bases each). The TCR comes from a man aged 25-45 years in good health. Material for sequencing was blood. CDR3 sequence (DNA): TGTGCCAGCTTCCGCCCGGGACGGCCCTACGAGCAGTACTTC. This codes for CASFRPGRPYEQYF.